The 22 T cell receptor beta chains reported below all come from one sample, sequenced in a study of blood T cell repertoires in COVID-19 (dated by TCRdb to 2018 to 2020). Libraries were constructed by the immunoSEQ multiplex PCR assay. The table comes from immuneACCESS by way of TCRdb, which keeps in-frame sequences with V and J called. Part of the clones is missing from these tables; in studies checked, under half for an unresolved V gene and the rest for unknown reasons. This sample comprises tens of thousands of clones, about 86% of them detected only once. The ten largest account for approximately 59% of the sample. The sequencing input was peripheral blood. The receptor set was obtained from a man between 65 and 79 years old with acute or convalescent COVID-19.

This clone was seen a single time. The chain combines TRBV7-8 with TRBJ1-1, with TRBD1 as a possible D gene (5 bases). The germline V and J ends were trimmed by 5 bases and 8 bases, with 12 bases remaining between them. The CDR3 is made up of 12 amino acids. Germline CDR1 SGHVS, CDR2 FQNEAQ. The CDR3 protein is CASSQAGGEAFF. CDR3 DNA: TGTGCCAGCAGCCAAGCCGGGGGAGAAGCTTTCTTT.

This clone was picked up a small number of times. The rearrangement links TRBV27 to TRBJ2-1; D might be TRBD2 (5 bases). The V end lost 7 bases, the J end lost 3 bases, and 13 bases lay between the germline ends. Germline V gene sequence: CDR1 MNHEY, CDR2 SMNVEV (reference sequence). This CDR3 has 14 residues. CDR3 in amino acids: CASKEARGYNEQFF. In DNA form, the CDR3 reads TGTGCCAGCAAGGAGGCTCGGGGCTACAATGAGCAGTTCTTC.

The rearrangement links TRBV3-1 (or the pseudogene TRBV3-2) to TRBJ2-5; D perhaps matches TRBD1 (6 bases). Germline V lookup: CDR1 LGHDT, CDR2 YNNKEL (reference sequence). The CDR3 consists of 14 residues. V lost 4 bases and J lost 2, with 11 bases in between. The CDR3 nucleotides read TGTGCCAGCAGCCGCGGACAGAGACAAGAGACCCAGTACTTC. The encoded protein is CASSRGQRQETQYF.

The V and J genes are TRBV10-2 and TRBJ1-1; the D is unclear. CDR1 is WSHSY and CDR2 is SAAADI in the germline V gene. The CDR3 loop spans 15 amino acids. V was cut by 0 bases and J by 1 base, with 9 bases left in between. CDR3 loop: CASSESPVTNTEAFF. CDR3 sequence (DNA): TGCGCCAGCAGTGAGTCGCCGGTTACGAACACTGAAGCTTTCTTT.

A few counts support this clone. The chain carries TRBV5-6 and TRBJ2-7; D remains unclear. The CDR3 spans 15 residues. CDR1 SGHDT and CDR2 YYEEEE come from the germline V gene. V was pared by 4 bases and J by 5 bases, with 19 bases between. In DNA form, the CDR3 reads TGTGCCAGCAGCCCCCTTAGATCGGGTACGGACGAGCAGTACTTC. It codes for CASSPLRSGTDEQYF.

This chain uses TRBV30 with TRBJ1-1, with 8 bases aligning to TRBD1. The CDR3 length is 11 residues. V lost 5 bases to trimming and J lost 7 bases; unmatched junction nucleotides: 3. The germline CDR1 and CDR2 sequences are GTSNPN and SVGIG (reference sequence). CDR3 DNA: TGTGCCTGGGGGACAGGAGGTGAAGCTTTCTTT. Its protein product is CAWGTGGEAFF. Full variable domain (missing parts from reference TRBV30 and TRBJ1-1): SQTIHQWPATLVQPVGSPLSLECTVEGTSNPNLYWYRQAAGRGLQLLFYSVGIGQISSEVPQNLSASRPQDRQFILSSKKLLLSDSGFYLCAWGTGGEAFFGQGTRLTVV.

This clone was observed a few times. This chain links TRBV5-1 with TRBJ2-2, with D maybe TRBD2 (6 bases). V lost 4 bases and J lost 2, with 12 bases in between. The CDR3 is 15 amino acids. The V gene's germline CDR1 is SGHRS and CDR2 YFSETQ. The CDR3 region is CASSHREINTGELFF. The CDR3 DNA reads as TGCGCCAGCAGCCACCGGGAGATTAACACCGGGGAGCTGTTTTTT.

This clone showed up just once. The chain is built from TRBV28 and TRBJ1-6; 11 nucleotides match TRBD1. The V and J ends lost 3 bases and 7 bases, in that order; junction bases with no gene match: 5. Germline V gene data show CDR1 as MDHEN and CDR2 as SYDVKM. This CDR3 has 16 residues. CDR3 residues: CASSFPGQGANSPLHF. Here the CDR3 DNA reads TGTGCCAGCAGTTTCCCCGGACAGGGGGCGAATTCACCCCTCCACTTT.

The V gene is TRBV30, the J gene TRBJ2-7, with D possibly TRBD1 on 5 matching bases. Trimming stripped 7 bases from V and 4 bases from J, with 20 bases between. This CDR3 is 14 amino acids long. The germline V gene has CDR1 GTSNPN and CDR2 SVGIG (reference sequence). The DNA for the CDR3 is TGTGCCTCGGACACACAAGAGCAATGGTACGAGCAGTACTTC. It yields the protein CASDTQEQWYEQYF.

The V gene is TRBV5-1, the J gene TRBJ2-2, with TRBD1 matching 10 bases. Germline V gene data show CDR1 as SGHRS and CDR2 as YFSETQ. V shed 4 bases, J shed 2 bases, and the junction held 2 bases outside the gene matches. This CDR3 region has 15 residues. The CDR3, as DNA: TGCGCCAGCAGCCCGACAGGGGGCAACACCGGGGAGCTGTTTTTT. Protein product: CASSPTGGNTGELFF.

The chain combines TRBV4-1 with TRBJ1-5, with a tentative D call TRBD1 (6 bases). Trimming pared 1 base from V and 9 bases from J, leaving 19 bases between. This CDR3 is 16 amino acids long. The germline V gene encodes CDR1 MGHRA and CDR2 YSYEKL. CDR3 in DNA: TGCGCCAGCAGCCAAGGAGGGGGTTCATCAATTAGGCCCCAGCATTTT. Its protein product is CASSQGGGSSIRPQHF.

The chain joins TRBV5-1 to TRBJ2-7; possibly TRBD2 for D (5 bases). The germline gives CDR1 SGHRS, CDR2 YFSETQ. There are 13 residues in the CDR3. The V and J ends lost 3 bases and 6 bases respectively, with 13 bases between them. The CDR3 DNA reads as TGCGCCAGCAGCTCAATACGGGGAAGCGAGCAGTACTTC. This encodes CASSSIRGSEQYF.

In the case of this clone: At one end the junction does not follow the germline gene, possibly because of a read error. The V and J genes are TRBV6-6 and TRBJ1-3; D uncertain. CDR3 length: 12 amino acids. In germline, CDR1 is MNHNY, CDR2 SVGAGI (reference sequence). The chain's CDR3 is CASSYSGDTIYF. The CDR3, as DNA: TGTGCCAGCAGTTACTCTGGAGACACCATATATTTT.

The chain has TRBV5-8 and TRBJ2-7; 8 bases agree with TRBD1. The CDR3 contains 14 residues. V lost 6 bases, J lost 4 bases, and 9 bases stayed unmatched. Germline CDR1 is SGHTS and CDR2 is YDEGEE. CDR3 DNA: TGTGCCAGCATCCAGACAGGGGCTGATTACGAGCAGTACTTC. Translating gives CASIQTGADYEQYF.

The chain combines TRBV9 with TRBJ2-1; maybe TRBD2 (6 bases). Trimming left V 1 base short and J 1 base short, with 15 bases between. The CDR3 runs 17 residues. The germline CDR1 and CDR2 sequences are SGDLS and YYNGEE. CDR3: CASSVKGSGLSYNEQFF. DNA for the CDR3: TGTGCCAGCAGCGTAAAAGGGAGCGGGCTTTCCTACAATGAGCAGTTCTTC.

The chain employs TRBV19 and TRBJ2-4, with 15 bases lining up with TRBD2. V was pared by 5 bases and J by 0 bases, with 5 bases of the junction left unmatched. CDR1 LNHDA and CDR2 SQIVND come from the germline V gene (reference sequence). The CDR3 is 18 amino acids. The CDR3 DNA is TGTGCCAGTAGTTGGGGACTAGCGGGAGGAAGAGCCAAAAACATTCAGTACTTC. Translated: CASSWGLAGGRAKNIQYF.

The V and J genes are TRBV3-1 (or the pseudogene TRBV3-2) and TRBJ1-2; D might be TRBD1 (5 bases). V was pared by 1 base and J by 5 bases, with 8 bases between. The CDR3 has 13 residues. Germline lookup yields CDR1 LGHDT and CDR2 YNNKEL (reference sequence). The CDR3 region has the DNA TGTGCCAGCAGCCAAGTCCAGGGTTATGGCTACACCTTC. It translates to CASSQVQGYGYTF.

The chain combines TRBV19 with TRBJ2-2; D is possibly TRBD1 (6 bases). This CDR3 contains 14 residues. V was cut by 9 bases and J by 6 bases, with 17 bases left in between. Germline V CDR1 and CDR2: LNHDA, SQIVND (reference sequence). The CDR3 loop is CASSIVPGAGELFF. As DNA, the CDR3 is TGTGCCAGCTCCATAGTCCCAGGGGCCGGGGAGCTGTTTTTT.

V and J are TRBV5-1 and TRBJ2-7; D is uncertain. V shed 7 bases and J shed 0 bases, with 8 bases lying between them. The CDR3 consists of 12 residues. CDR1 SGHRS and CDR2 YFSETQ come from the germline V gene. In DNA form, the CDR3 reads TGCGCCAGCGCAAGCCCCTCCTACGAGCAGTACTTC. Protein product: CASASPSYEQYF. The whole variable domain, remainder taken from reference TRBV5-1 and TRBJ2-7, is KAGVTQTPRYLIKTRGQQVTLSCSPISGHRSVSWYQQTPGQGLQFLFEYFSETQRNKGNFPGRFSGRQFSNSRSEMNVSTLELGDSALYLCASASPSYEQYFGPGTRLTVT.

This clone was counted once. The V call is TRBV7-2, the J call TRBJ2-5; 8 bases match TRBD2. With V trimmed by 5 bases and J by 6 bases, 8 bases remained unmatched. Germline V gene data show CDR1 as SGHTA and CDR2 as FQGNSA. The CDR3 has 14 residues. CDR3 amino acids: CASSPGTSTKTQYF. The CDR3 DNA sequence: TGTGCCAGCAGCCCCGGGACTAGTACTAAGACCCAGTACTTC.

V and J are TRBV5-1 and TRBJ1-2, with D possibly TRBD1 on 5 matching bases. The V gene's germline CDR1 is SGHRS and CDR2 YFSETQ. Trimming removed 2 bases from V and 7 bases from J, with 18 bases in between. The CDR3 runs to 15 residues. CDR3 bases: TGCGCCAGCAGCTTACAGGCAGGATCTGCAGTTGGCTACACCTTC. Amino acid sequence: CASSLQAGSAVGYTF. The full variable domain, rest sourced from reference TRBV5-1 and TRBJ1-2, is KAGVTQTPRYLIKTRGQQVTLSCSPISGHRSVSWYQQTPGQGLQFLFEYFSETQRNKGNFPGRFSGRQFSNSRSEMNVSTLELGDSALYLCASSLQAGSAVGYTFGSGTRLTVV.

The rearrangement joins TRBV5-1 to TRBJ2-3; weak D call: TRBD1 (5 bases). This CDR3 has 14 amino acids. Germline assignment: CDR1 SGHRS and CDR2 YFSETQ. The V gene lost 0 bases and the J gene lost 2 bases, with 7 bases spanning the gap. The CDR3 region has the DNA TGCGCCAGCAGCTTGGGGGGCCCCACAGATACGCAGTATTTT. This encodes CASSLGGPTDTQYF.